The next 5 T cell receptor beta chains were all read from a single sample in a study of molecular identifiers for immune sequencing clone quantification. TCRdb reanalysed the PCR reads using MiXCR and keeps one entry per CDR3 protein. The table has about 65,000 distinct CDR3 sequences, 15% to 20% seen once. The material sequenced was naive CD8+ T cells from blood, with Jurkat cell RNA spiked in. Subset defined: FACS-sorted CD8+CD4-CCR7+CD45RA+ naive T cells. Source of these receptors: a human donor in good health. Some libraries in this study had Jurkat cell RNA spiked in.

Remarks on this clonotype: Since a much larger clone is just one base distant, this may be a read error. The V and J genes are TRBV4-1 and TRBJ2-7; 9 bases map to TRBD1. CDR3 length equals 16 residues. Germline V gene sequence: CDR1 MGHRA, CDR2 YSYEKL. CDR3 DNA sequence: TGCGCCGGCAGCCAAGGACCGGGACAGGGTAGCTACGAGCAGTACTTC. Protein sequence: CAGSQGPGQGSYEQYF.

This clonotype was seen repeatedly, ten times or more. The chain combines TRBV6-2 or TRBV6-3 with TRBJ2-3; no clear D gene. The CDR3 consists of 14 residues. The germline gives CDR1 MNHEY, CDR2 SVGEGT. V gave up 2 bases and J gave up 10 bases, with 16 bases separating them. CDR3: CASSYPDLIYAQYF. CDR3 DNA sequence: TGTGCCAGCAGTTACCCGGATCTGATTTATGCGCAGTATTTT.

This clonotype was seen many times. The chain employs TRBV28 and TRBJ1-2, with 9 bases matching TRBD1. CDR3 size: 16 residues. With 6 bases clipped from V and 2 bases from J, the junction kept 10 bases outside the gene matches. The germline V gene encodes CDR1 MDHEN and CDR2 SYDVKM. The CDR3 loop is CASSPGPGTGNYGYTF. DNA of the CDR3: TGTGCCAGCAGCCCCGGTCCCGGGACAGGGAACTATGGCTACACCTTC.

The gene calls are TRBV3-1 and TRBJ2-7, with D uncertain. Trimming took 0 bases from V and 5 from J, leaving 11 bases between them. The CDR3 is 14 residues long. The germline CDR1 and CDR2 sequences are LGHDT and YNNKEL (reference sequence). CDR3: CASSQDGSWNEQYF. DNA of the CDR3: TGTGCCAGCAGCCAAGATGGCAGTTGGAACGAGCAGTACTTC.

This clonotype is categorized as medium-sized. The chain uses TRBV4-1 and TRBJ2-7; D may be TRBD1 or TRBD2 (5 bases each). Germline V gene lookup returns CDR1 MGHRA and CDR2 YSYEKL. The CDR3 covers 15 residues. Trimming removed 3 bases at V and 2 bases at J, with 14 bases between. For the CDR3, the DNA is TGCGCCAGCAGCCAGAACCCCGGGACCGCCTACGAGCAGTACTTC. Its translation is CASSQNPGTAYEQYF.